The source of this T cell receptor beta chain is a study of T cells in Graves' hyperthyroidism and ophthalmopathy. Amplification yielded TCR beta CDR3 regions, with RNA transcripts as the source. With the HTBI primer set, the TCR CDR3 went through a first round of RT-PCR. TCRdb processed the multiplex PCR reads anew with MiXCR; each CDR3 protein has one entry. The sample contains 400,000 or so distinct CDR3 sequences, approximately 16% of which appear only once. This clonotype has at least ten counts. The CDR3 contains 16 residues. V lost 4 bases and J lost 2; bases outside the gene matches: 6. Germline V lookup: CDR1 LGHDT, CDR2 YNNKEL (reference sequence).

This chain connects TRBV3-1 to TRBJ2-3, with 10 bases matching TRBD2. The sequenced sample consisted of blood. This clonotype was sampled from an older woman with Graves' ophthalmopathy. The CDR3 loop is CASSPKLAGITDTQYF. The CDR3 bases are TGTGCCAGCAGCCCGAAACTAGCGGGGATCACAGATACGCAGTATTTT.